A selection of T cell receptor beta chains follows, all from one sample in a study of PD-1 blockade in classical Hodgkin lymphoma. Assay: immunoSEQ multiplex PCR; the TCRdb copy retains only in-frame clones and omits some. The sample lists about 61,000 clones, approximately 90% occurring once. Sequencing used peripheral blood mononuclear cells (PBMCs), obtained before the fourth cycle of nivolumab. The receptors shown here come from a human donor with classical Hodgkin lymphoma. Each CDR3 is given with its conserved first and last residue. D genes are given only for firm matches. For some rows the clone size is stated as once, few or many, or as a class when expanded; others skip it.

j_gene: TRBJ1-1; abundance: -; v_gene: TRBV5-1; d_gene: TRBD1; CDR3nt: TGCGCCAGCAGCTCACTGGGACAGGGCGACACTGAAGCTTTCTTT; CDR3aa: CASSSLGQGDTEAFF
j_gene: TRBJ2-2; abundance: -; v_gene: TRBV5-1; d_gene: TRBD1; CDR3nt: TGCGCCAGCAGCTTGGACAGGGGTGTCGGGGAGCTGTTTTTT; CDR3aa: CASSLDRGVGELFF
j_gene: TRBJ1-2; abundance: -; v_gene: TRBV30; d_gene: -; CDR3nt: TGTGCCTGGAGTGTACTCATCAATAACTATGGCTACACCTTC; CDR3aa: CAWSVLINNYGYTF
j_gene: TRBJ2-7; abundance: once; v_gene: TRBV4-1; d_gene: -; CDR3nt: TGCGCCAGCAGCCAAGATACTGAGACTTTCTCCTACGAGCAGTACTTC; CDR3aa: CASSQDTETFSYEQYF
j_gene: TRBJ2-7; abundance: -; v_gene: TRBV6-1; d_gene: TRBD1; CDR3nt: TGTGCCAGCAGTCTCACCGGGACAGGGTATTACGAGCAGTACTTC; CDR3aa: CASSLTGTGYYEQYF
j_gene: TRBJ2-3; abundance: -; v_gene: TRBV4-1; d_gene: -; CDR3nt: TGCGCCAGCAGCCAAGCCCGCGCGGCATATACGCAGTATTTT; CDR3aa: CASSQARAAYTQYF
j_gene: TRBJ2-1; abundance: -; v_gene: TRBV6-1; d_gene: -; CDR3nt: TGTGCCAGCAGTGAAGCTGTAGCGGATAACAATGAGCAGTTCTTC; CDR3aa: CASSEAVADNNEQFF
j_gene: TRBJ2-7; abundance: -; v_gene: TRBV20-1; d_gene: TRBD1; CDR3nt: TGCAGTGCGTTACAGGGGTACGAGCAGTACTTC; CDR3aa: CSALQGYEQYF
j_gene: TRBJ2-7; abundance: -; v_gene: TRBV7-9; d_gene: TRBD1; CDR3nt: TGTGCCAGCAGCTCCCTCAGACCCGGGACAGGGGTGTCCGGGCAGTACTTC; CDR3aa: CASSSLRPGTGVSGQYF
j_gene: TRBJ1-1; abundance: few; v_gene: TRBV21-1; d_gene: -; CDR3nt: TGTGCCAGCAGCAAATCTACGGGTAAGGGCACTGAAGCTTTCTTT; CDR3aa: CASSKSTGKGTEAFF
j_gene: TRBJ2-1; abundance: few; v_gene: TRBV30; d_gene: -; CDR3nt: TGTGCCTGGAGTGTTGGGTACAATGAGCAGTTCTTC; CDR3aa: CAWSVGYNEQFF
j_gene: TRBJ1-1; abundance: -; v_gene: TRBV19; d_gene: -; CDR3nt: TGTGCCAGTAGTCATGGTGCAGAAGCTTTCTTT; CDR3aa: CASSHGAEAFF
j_gene: TRBJ2-6; abundance: -; v_gene: TRBV28; d_gene: -; CDR3nt: TGTGCCAGCGCCTCCCCCGGCTCTGGGGCCAACGTCCTGACTTTC; CDR3aa: CASASPGSGANVLTF
j_gene: TRBJ2-1; abundance: once; v_gene: TRBV5-1; d_gene: TRBD1; CDR3nt: TGCGCCAGCATCCGAGGGACAGGGGCGGGGAATGAGCAGTTCTTC; CDR3aa: CASIRGTGAGNEQFF
j_gene: TRBJ2-7; abundance: -; v_gene: TRBV5-1; d_gene: -; CDR3nt: TGCGCCAGCAGCCTACCGACTAGTTACAACGAGCAGTACTTC; CDR3aa: CASSLPTSYNEQYF
j_gene: TRBJ2-1; abundance: -; v_gene: TRBV19; d_gene: TRBD1; CDR3nt: TGTGCCAGTAGCACCGGGACAGACTACAATGAGCAGTTCTTC; CDR3aa: CASSTGTDYNEQFF
j_gene: TRBJ1-2; abundance: -; v_gene: TRBV29-1; d_gene: -; CDR3nt: TGCAGCGTTGACGAGGGGAAAGGCTACACCTTC; CDR3aa: CSVDEGKGYTF
j_gene: TRBJ1-1; abundance: -; v_gene: TRBV5-1; d_gene: -; CDR3nt: TGCGCCAGCAGCTTGGTGGTGGGTATGAACACTGAAGCTTTCTTT; CDR3aa: CASSLVVGMNTEAFF
j_gene: TRBJ1-3; abundance: -; v_gene: TRBV6-6; d_gene: TRBD1; CDR3nt: TGTGCCAGCAGTTACGAGACAGGGGGCTCTGGAAACACCATATATTTT; CDR3aa: CASSYETGGSGNTIYF
j_gene: TRBJ2-7; abundance: -; v_gene: TRBV21-1; d_gene: -; CDR3nt: TGTGCCAGCAGTTTTATTCGGGACAGGGTCTACGAGCAGTACTTC; CDR3aa: CASSFIRDRVYEQYF
j_gene: TRBJ1-1; abundance: -; v_gene: TRBV5-1; d_gene: -; CDR3nt: TGCGCCAGCAGCTTCAGGGAAAACACTGAAGCTTTCTTT; CDR3aa: CASSFRENTEAFF
j_gene: TRBJ2-1; abundance: -; v_gene: TRBV19; d_gene: -; CDR3nt: TGTGCCAGTAGTATAGATGGCGACAATGAGCAGTTCTTC; CDR3aa: CASSIDGDNEQFF
j_gene: TRBJ1-5; abundance: once; v_gene: TRBV6-6; d_gene: -; CDR3nt: TGTGCCAGCAGTTACTCGAGCTCGGCCGGGACGACCCAGCATTTT; CDR3aa: CASSYSSSAGTTQHF
j_gene: TRBJ1-4; abundance: -; v_gene: TRBV5-1; d_gene: TRBD1; CDR3nt: TGCGCCAGCAGCATGGGACAGGGTGGTGAAAAACTGTTTTTT; CDR3aa: CASSMGQGGEKLFF
j_gene: TRBJ2-2; abundance: -; v_gene: TRBV7-6; d_gene: -; CDR3nt: TGTGCCAGCAGCTTAGTGGGGAGTCGAATAGGGGACACCGGGGAGCTGTTTTTT; CDR3aa: CASSLVGSRIGDTGELFF
j_gene: TRBJ1-6; abundance: once; v_gene: TRBV5-1; d_gene: TRBD1; CDR3nt: TGCGCCAGCAGCTTGATAGGGACAGACAATTCACCCCTCCACTTT; CDR3aa: CASSLIGTDNSPLHF
j_gene: TRBJ1-4; abundance: -; v_gene: TRBV15; d_gene: -; CDR3nt: TGTGCCACCAGCAGCTTCGGACAAGCAACTAATGAAAAACTGTTTTTT; CDR3aa: CATSSFGQATNEKLFF
j_gene: TRBJ1-4; abundance: -; v_gene: TRBV30; d_gene: -; CDR3nt: TGTGCCTGGAGTGAACATTCAACTAATGAAAAACTGTTTTTT; CDR3aa: CAWSEHSTNEKLFF
j_gene: TRBJ1-1; abundance: once; v_gene: TRBV6-5; d_gene: -; CDR3nt: TGTGCCAGCAGCCCAGGGGACGGGAACACTGAAGCTTTCTTT; CDR3aa: CASSPGDGNTEAFF
j_gene: TRBJ1-2; abundance: once; v_gene: TRBV4-1; d_gene: TRBD1; CDR3nt: TGCGCCAGCAGTCCCACAGGGGGGCCTAACTATGGCTACACCTTC; CDR3aa: CASSPTGGPNYGYTF
j_gene: TRBJ2-6; abundance: -; v_gene: TRBV18; d_gene: -; CDR3nt: TGTGCCAGCTCTCCCCGGAGGGATACAGACGCCAACGTCCTGACTTTC; CDR3aa: CASSPRRDTDANVLTF
j_gene: TRBJ1-4; abundance: -; v_gene: TRBV5-1; d_gene: -; CDR3nt: TGCGCCAGCAGCTTCGCGGTAAATGAAAAACTGTTTTTT; CDR3aa: CASSFAVNEKLFF
j_gene: TRBJ1-4; abundance: -; v_gene: TRBV11-2; d_gene: TRBD1; CDR3nt: TGTGCCAGCAGCTTAACTTGGGGGACAGGGGATGAAAAACTGTTTTTT; CDR3aa: CASSLTWGTGDEKLFF
j_gene: TRBJ1-5; abundance: few; v_gene: TRBV4-2; d_gene: -; CDR3nt: TGTGCCAGCAGCCAAGATAATTGGGGTCAGCCCCAGCATTTT; CDR3aa: CASSQDNWGQPQHF
j_gene: TRBJ2-5; abundance: -; v_gene: TRBV9; d_gene: -; CDR3nt: TGTGCCAGCAGCGGTACGGGACTTAGGTCGGAGACCCAGTACTTC; CDR3aa: CASSGTGLRSETQYF
j_gene: TRBJ1-5; abundance: -; v_gene: TRBV7-9; d_gene: -; CDR3nt: TGTGCCAGCAGCTTAGATAGGGTGGGGAATCAGCCCCAGCATTTT; CDR3aa: CASSLDRVGNQPQHF
j_gene: TRBJ2-1; abundance: -; v_gene: TRBV5-1; d_gene: -; CDR3nt: TGCGCCAGCAGCCCTGAATACAATGAGCAGTTCTTC; CDR3aa: CASSPEYNEQFF
j_gene: TRBJ1-5; abundance: -; v_gene: TRBV9; d_gene: TRBD1; CDR3nt: TGTGCCACCAATCGGGGGGGACAGGGGGCTGTTAGCAATCAGCCCCAGCATTTT; CDR3aa: CATNRGGQGAVSNQPQHF
j_gene: TRBJ2-3; abundance: -; v_gene: TRBV5-1; d_gene: -; CDR3nt: TGCGCCAGCAGCTTCCAGGGTAGGGCAGATACGCAGTATTTT; CDR3aa: CASSFQGRADTQYF
j_gene: TRBJ1-1; abundance: -; v_gene: TRBV6-1; d_gene: -; CDR3nt: TGTGCCAGCAAGGAGAGAGATCTCCTGAACACTGAAGCTTTCTTT; CDR3aa: CASKERDLLNTEAFF
j_gene: TRBJ2-3; abundance: -; v_gene: TRBV6-5; d_gene: -; CDR3nt: TGTGCCAGCGCCGGGACCATTCCAGATACGCAGTATTTT; CDR3aa: CASAGTIPDTQYF
j_gene: TRBJ2-7; abundance: -; v_gene: TRBV5-1; d_gene: TRBD1; CDR3nt: TGCGCCAGCAGCCGGACAGGGGGCGACGAGCAGTACTTC; CDR3aa: CASSRTGGDEQYF
j_gene: TRBJ1-1; abundance: -; v_gene: TRBV7-8; d_gene: -; CDR3nt: TGTGCCAGCAGCCAGGGGACGAAGGGCGCTGAAGCTTTCTTT; CDR3aa: CASSQGTKGAEAFF
j_gene: TRBJ2-5; abundance: -; v_gene: TRBV7-6; d_gene: -; CDR3nt: TGTGCCAGCAGCTTCTCCAGACAAGAGACCCAGTACTTC; CDR3aa: CASSFSRQETQYF
j_gene: TRBJ2-7; abundance: -; v_gene: TRBV5-1; d_gene: TRBD1; CDR3nt: TGCGCCAGCAGCTTGAATCGGGACAGGACATACGAGCAGTACTTC; CDR3aa: CASSLNRDRTYEQYF
j_gene: TRBJ1-4; abundance: -; v_gene: TRBV5-1; d_gene: -; CDR3nt: TGCGCCAGCAGCTTAGACGCCCTGAATGAAAAACTGTTTTTT; CDR3aa: CASSLDALNEKLFF
j_gene: TRBJ2-3; abundance: -; v_gene: TRBV18; d_gene: -; CDR3nt: TGTGCCAGCTCCCAAGGGTCGTGGGATACGCAGTATTTT; CDR3aa: CASSQGSWDTQYF
j_gene: TRBJ1-2; abundance: -; v_gene: TRBV10-3; d_gene: -; CDR3nt: TGTGCCATCAAGCAGGAGGGGGGTGCAAACTATGGCTACACCTTC; CDR3aa: CAIKQEGGANYGYTF
j_gene: TRBJ1-1; abundance: -; v_gene: TRBV27; d_gene: -; CDR3nt: TGTGCCAGCAGTTTATCCGTGGGATTGGACACTGAAGCTTTCTTT; CDR3aa: CASSLSVGLDTEAFF
j_gene: TRBJ1-2; abundance: -; v_gene: TRBV5-1; d_gene: TRBD1; CDR3nt: TGCGCCAGCAGCCAGGGACAGGTATATGGCTACACCTTC; CDR3aa: CASSQGQVYGYTF
j_gene: TRBJ2-2; abundance: -; v_gene: TRBV11-2; d_gene: -; CDR3nt: TGTGCCAGCAGCTTAGTGGCGCCCCGGACCCACACCGGGGAGCTGTTTTTT; CDR3aa: CASSLVAPRTHTGELFF
j_gene: TRBJ1-1; abundance: once; v_gene: TRBV5-1; d_gene: -; CDR3nt: TGCGCCAGCAGCTCCGGACAGCTACTGAACACTGAAGCTTTCTTT; CDR3aa: CASSSGQLLNTEAFF
j_gene: TRBJ2-5; abundance: once; v_gene: TRBV2; d_gene: TRBD2; CDR3nt: TGTGCCAGCAGTGGACGCCTAGCGGGGAAGCAAGAGACCCAGTACTTC; CDR3aa: CASSGRLAGKQETQYF
j_gene: TRBJ2-2; abundance: -; v_gene: TRBV5-1; d_gene: -; CDR3nt: TGCGCCAGCAGCTTGATCGGCTCCGTGAGGGGTGGAACCGGGGAGCTGTTTTTT; CDR3aa: CASSLIGSVRGGTGELFF
j_gene: TRBJ2-5; abundance: once; v_gene: TRBV5-1; d_gene: TRBD2; CDR3nt: TGCGCCAGCAGCTTGGTGGGGGGGAACCAAGAGACCCAGTACTTC; CDR3aa: CASSLVGGNQETQYF